A single sample is the source of the 28 T cell receptor beta chains below, sequenced in a study of beta chain features in type 1 diabetes. Study results and limitations: Shorter TCRB CDR3s, moderately but significantly so, marked every one of the four CD4+ subsets in Type 1 diabetes patients.

The antigens these receptors bind are not known. Sequencing targeted expressed TCRB transcripts, as all isolated RNA had been reverse transcribed. Generated by immunoSEQ multiplex PCR, the TCRdb table keeps only in-frame clones and is missing some. The sample gives hundreds of thousands of clones, about an eighth of which show up once; less than 0.025% is in the top ten. Sequencing used naive CD4+ T cells from blood. All receptors derive from a man in his late teens or twenties with type 1 diabetes.

The V call is TRBV30, the J call TRBJ2-5, with 10 bases that match TRBD2. The V gene end was trimmed by 5 bases and the J gene end by 5 bases; junction bases not matched to a gene: 5. The CDR3 sequence is 13 residues long. Germline loops: CDR1 GTSNPN, CDR2 SVGIG (reference sequence). The CDR3 sequence is CAWGTSVLETQYF. For the CDR3, the DNA is TGTGCCTGGGGGACTAGCGTCTTGGAGACCCAGTACTTC.

The chain recombines TRBV13 with TRBJ2-5; TRBD2 agrees at 8 bases. CDR3 length: 16 amino acids. The V gene end was trimmed by 4 bases and the J gene end by 2 bases; junction bases not matched to a gene: 9. Germline-derived CDR1 and CDR2 are PRHDT and FYEKMQ (reference sequence). CDR3 nucleotide sequence: TGTGCCAGCAGCTCGACTAGCGTCCCCCCACAAGAGACCCAGTACTTC. Residues: CASSSTSVPPQETQYF.

Notes on this clone: The junction does not match germline at one end; this may be a read error. V and J are TRBV7-7 and TRBJ2-5; D is unresolved. There are 14 residues in the CDR3. Germline V gene sequence: CDR1 SSHAT, CDR2 FNYEAQ (reference sequence). The CDR3 sequence is CASSLGPLQETQYF. The CDR3 nucleotides are TGTGCTAGCAGTCTGGGCCCGTTACAAGAGACCCAGTACTTC. The whole variable domain, remainder taken from reference TRBV7-7 and TRBJ2-5, is GAGVSQSPRYKVTKRGQDVTLRCDPISSHATLYWYQQALGQGPEFLTYFNYEAQPDKSGLPSDRFSAERPEGSISTLTIQRTEQRDSAMYRCASSLGPLQETQYFGPGTRLLVL.

The chain carries TRBV10-3 and TRBJ2-5; 7 nucleotides agree with TRBD2. V was pared by 2 bases and J by 2 bases, with 5 bases of the junction left unmatched. Germline V gene data show CDR1 as ENHRY and CDR2 as SYGVKD. The length of the CDR3 is 15 residues. Here the CDR3 DNA reads TGTGCCATCAGTGAGAGGGGAGCGGGACAAGAGACCCAGTACTTC. It yields the protein CAISERGAGQETQYF.

The gene calls are TRBV18 and TRBJ2-1, with unresolved D. Germline V gene sequence: CDR1 KGHSH, CDR2 LQKENI. V lost 0 bases, J lost 0 bases, and 9 bases lay in between. This CDR3 has 16 residues. The CDR3 spells CASSPPQTISYNEQFF. The CDR3 region has the DNA TGTGCCAGCTCACCACCTCAGACGATCTCCTACAATGAGCAGTTCTTC.

The chain is built from TRBV7-8 and TRBJ2-3; no clear D. Trimming took 1 base from V and 3 from J, leaving 5 bases between them. Per germline, CDR1 SGHVS and CDR2 FQNEAQ. This CDR3 is 13 amino acids long. Written as DNA, the CDR3 is TGTGCCAGCAGCTTAGATCTGACAGATACGCAGTATTTT. This translates into CASSLDLTDTQYF.

The chain joins TRBV10-3 to TRBJ2-1, with unresolved D. The V gene's germline CDR1 is ENHRY and CDR2 SYGVKD. The CDR3 spans 17 residues. V was shortened by 3 bases and J by 0 bases, with 15 bases between the two germline ends. CDR3 coding DNA: TGTGCCATCAGTGATTCTCGGACCCAGAGCTCCTACAATGAGCAGTTCTTC. The encoded protein is CAISDSRTQSSYNEQFF.

This clone has more than one count but fewer than ten. The chain combines TRBV7-2 with TRBJ1-4; unclear D gene. V lost 3 bases to trimming and J lost 4 bases, with 6 bases between them. CDR1 and CDR2 (germline): SGHTA, FQGNSA. This CDR3 has 13 residues. CDR3 bases: TGTGCCAGCAGCTTCGGCTTTAATGAAAAACTGTTTTTT. Translating it yields CASSFGFNEKLFF.

This sequence joins TRBV7-9 and TRBJ1-5; TRBD1 might be the D (6 bases). Trimming pared 6 bases from V and 0 bases from J, leaving 15 bases between. The CDR3 spans 16 residues. CDR1 and CDR2 (germline): SEHNR, FQNEAQ (reference sequence). The CDR3 region has the DNA TGTGCCAGCAGTAGACGGGGGGGCGATAGCAATCAGCCCCAGCATTTT. This gives the protein CASSRRGGDSNQPQHF.

The J gene is TRBJ2-5, the V gene TRBV2, with D tentatively TRBD1 (6 bases). The CDR3 is 13 amino acids. With 5 bases removed from V and 6 bases from J, the gap between germline ends came to 13 bases. Germline V gives CDR1 SNHLY, CDR2 FYNNEI. CDR3 in DNA: TGTGCCAGCAGTCAGACAGGCGTGCAGACCCAGTACTTC. This sequence encodes CASSQTGVQTQYF. The entire variable domain, with the rest obtained from reference TRBV2 and TRBJ2-5, is as follows: EPEVTQTPSHQVTQMGQEVILRCVPISNHLYFYWYRQILGQKVEFLVSFYNNEISEKSEIFDDQFSVERPDGSNFTLKIRSTKLEDSAMYFCASSQTGVQTQYFGPGTRLLVL.

This clone has more than one count but fewer than ten. The chain couples TRBV19 to TRBJ2-1; 11 bases line up with TRBD2. The CDR3 spans 16 residues. The trim removed 3 bases at V and 8 bases at J, leaving 9 bases unmatched. Germline V gives CDR1 LNHDA, CDR2 SQIVND (reference sequence). The CDR3 spells CASSMVAGGLLHEQFF. As DNA, the CDR3 is TGTGCCAGTAGTATGGTAGCGGGGGGGCTTCTCCATGAGCAGTTCTTC.

This clone was found a few times. The rearrangement links TRBV10-2 to TRBJ2-4, with D uncertain. Germline V CDR1 and CDR2: WSHSY, SAAADI. V was trimmed by 2 bases and J by 9 bases, leaving 11 bases between them. This CDR3 spans 13 amino acids. In DNA, the CDR3 is TGCGCCAGCAGTGAGAGTCCCCCGGGCATTCAGTACTTC. Translated, it gives CASSESPPGIQYF.

V gene TRBV12-5 combines with J gene TRBJ1-5, with unresolved D. The CDR3 consists of 12 residues. Germline V gene lookup returns CDR1 LGHNT and CDR2 FRNRAP. V gave up 6 bases and J gave up 3 bases, with 6 bases separating them. This CDR3 reads CASGDYNQPQHF. Here the CDR3 DNA reads TGTGCTAGTGGAGACTACAATCAGCCCCAGCATTTT.

The V gene is TRBV2, the J gene TRBJ2-1; tentatively, D is TRBD1 or TRBD2 (5 bases each). This CDR3 region has 18 residues. V lost 4 bases, J lost 12 bases, and 31 bases lay in between. Germline CDR1 is SNHLY and CDR2 is FYNNEI. Here the CDR3 reads CASSAGMSPASGYPWQFF. The DNA of the CDR3 is TGTGCCAGCAGTGCAGGGATGTCCCCTGCCTCGGGGTACCCCTGGCAGTTCTTC.

This clone appeared a few times. The rearrangement uses TRBV30 and TRBJ2-1; the match to TRBD2 covers 10 bases. Losses at the gene ends were 5 bases for V and 0 bases for J; bases not matched to a gene: 10. CDR1 and CDR2 from the germline V gene are GTSNPN and SVGIG (reference sequence). CDR3 size: 17 residues. Written as DNA, the CDR3 is TGTGCCTGGTCAGGGCTAGCGGGGGCCCTCTCCTACAATGAGCAGTTCTTC. It is translated as CAWSGLAGALSYNEQFF.

The chain combines TRBV7-9 with TRBJ2-1; 7 bases agree with TRBD1. V trimming: 5 bases; J trimming: 5 bases; junction bases outside the gene matches: 9. CDR1 is SEHNR and CDR2 is FQNEAQ in the germline V gene (reference sequence). The CDR3 has 15 residues. CDR3: CASSPRDRDNNEQFF. The CDR3 DNA sequence: TGTGCCAGCAGCCCCCGGGACAGAGACAACAATGAGCAGTTCTTC.

This clone occurred once. CDR3 residues: CASSPGLGTSEPYEQYF. CDR3 nucleotide sequence: TGCGCCAGCAGCCCGGGACTCGGGACGTCGGAACCGTACGAGCAGTACTTC. The chain combines TRBV5-1 with TRBJ2-7; weak D call: TRBD2 (6 bases). The V end was cut by 4 bases, the J end by 4 bases, with 24 bases between. The CDR3 contains 17 residues. Germline CDR1 reads SGHRS; CDR2 reads YFSETQ.

The chain joins TRBV10-3 to TRBJ1-5; TRBD1 is a possible D gene (5 bases). This CDR3 spans 15 amino acids. Germline lookup yields CDR1 ENHRY and CDR2 SYGVKD. Trimming removed 1 base from V and 0 bases from J, with 7 bases in between. The CDR3 DNA is TGTGCCATCAGTGAGTTGGGGCGTAGCAATCAGCCCCAGCATTTT. Translating gives CAISELGRSNQPQHF.

The chain joins TRBV9 to TRBJ2-3; no clear D gene. Germline CDR1 reads SGDLS; CDR2 reads YYNGEE. This CDR3 has 14 amino acids. Trimming removed 3 bases at V and 4 bases at J, with 12 bases between. The CDR3: CASSATSTADTQYF. The CDR3 region has the DNA TGTGCCAGCAGCGCCACTTCAACTGCAGATACGCAGTATTTT.

The rearrangement links TRBV19 to TRBJ2-5; D might be TRBD2 (5 bases). The CDR3 extends over 13 amino acids. V lost 3 bases, J lost 1 base, and 6 bases lay in between. CDR1 LNHDA and CDR2 SQIVND come from the germline V gene (reference sequence). The CDR3 bases are TGTGCCAGTAGTATGGAGGTCCAAGAGACCCAGTACTTC. This translates into CASSMEVQETQYF. The full variable domain, in which reference TRBV19 and TRBJ2-5 provide the parts outside the CDR3, is DGGITQSPKYLFRKEGQNVTLSCEQNLNHDAMYWYRQDPGQGLRLIYYSQIVNDFQKGDIAEGYSVSREKKESFPLTVTSAQKNPTAFYLCASSMEVQETQYFGPGTRLLVL.

This chain connects TRBV18 to TRBJ1-1; TRBD1 might be the D (5 bases). V shed 6 bases and J shed 10 bases, with 18 bases lying between them. Germline CDR1 reads KGHSH; CDR2 reads LQKENI. This CDR3 region has 13 residues. The CDR3 region is CASSPLAGEVAFF. CDR3 nucleotides: TGTGCCAGCTCCCCTCTCGCGGGGGAGGTAGCTTTCTTT.

With respect to this clone: Other nucleotide sequences from this sample produce the same CDR3. The chain is built from TRBV30 and TRBJ1-5; a possible D gene is TRBD1 (5 bases). The CDR3 runs 13 residues. The germline gives CDR1 GTSNPN, CDR2 SVGIG (reference sequence). V gave up 2 bases and J gave up 5 bases, with 10 bases separating them. CDR3 nucleotide sequence: TGTGCCTGGAGTTATACAGGTGATCAGCCCCAGCATTTT. Amino acid sequence: CAWSYTGDQPQHF.

This clone turned up a few times. The CDR3 loop is CASSYRVAGEYEQYF. CDR3 DNA sequence: TGTGCCAGCAGTTACCGTGTAGCGGGAGAATACGAGCAGTACTTC. The V and J genes are TRBV6-6 and TRBJ2-7; 9 bases agree with TRBD2. CDR3 length equals 15 residues. Germline V gene data show CDR1 as MNHNY and CDR2 as SVGAGI (reference sequence). V gave up 2 bases and J gave up 4 bases; unmatched junction bases: 6.

This sequence joins TRBV28 and TRBJ1-5, with TRBD1 matching 7 bases. In germline, CDR1 is MDHEN, CDR2 SYDVKM. This CDR3 spans 16 amino acids. V dropped 5 bases and J dropped 4; count of bases not matched to a gene: 11. The CDR3 coding sequence is TGTGCCAGCAGTCTCCCCGGACAGGTTACGAATCAGCCCCAGCATTTT. It encodes CASSLPGQVTNQPQHF.

The chain is built from TRBV5-5 and TRBJ2-1, with TRBD1 matching 9 bases. The V gene's germline CDR1 is SGHKS and CDR2 YYEKEE (reference sequence). This CDR3 is built from 15 residues. The junction had 7 bases not matched to a gene; V was cut back by 2 bases and J by 7 bases. CDR3 amino acids: CASSLPRTGDNEQFF. The CDR3 bases are TGTGCCAGCAGCTTACCTAGGACAGGGGATAATGAGCAGTTCTTC.

This clone was seen only a few times. The rearrangement links TRBV7-2 to TRBJ2-2; weak D call: TRBD1 (6 bases). The ends were cut back, 4 bases at V and 4 bases at J, with 13 bases in the middle. Germline V gives CDR1 SGHTA, CDR2 FQGNSA. The CDR3 is 15 residues long. The DNA of the CDR3 is TGTGCCAGCAGCTGGACCGGGACACCCACCGGGGAGCTGTTTTTT. Its translation is CASSWTGTPTGELFF.

The gene calls are TRBV5-1 and TRBJ1-1, with D unclear. Germline V gene sequence: CDR1 SGHRS, CDR2 YFSETQ. Trimming shortened V by 1 base and J by 3 bases, and 7 bases separated the two germline ends. The CDR3 extends over 13 amino acids. In nucleotides, the CDR3 is TGCGCCAGCAGCTTGTTAGGGCACACTGAAGCTTTCTTT. As protein: CASSLLGHTEAFF.

V and J are TRBV28 and TRBJ2-7; D is uncertain. Per the germline V gene, CDR1 is MDHEN and CDR2 is SYDVKM. The CDR3 runs 14 residues. V gave up 5 bases and J gave up 0 bases, with 11 bases separating them. The CDR3 loop is CASSVRHPSYEQYF. In nucleotides, the CDR3 is TGTGCCAGCAGTGTACGACACCCCTCCTACGAGCAGTACTTC.